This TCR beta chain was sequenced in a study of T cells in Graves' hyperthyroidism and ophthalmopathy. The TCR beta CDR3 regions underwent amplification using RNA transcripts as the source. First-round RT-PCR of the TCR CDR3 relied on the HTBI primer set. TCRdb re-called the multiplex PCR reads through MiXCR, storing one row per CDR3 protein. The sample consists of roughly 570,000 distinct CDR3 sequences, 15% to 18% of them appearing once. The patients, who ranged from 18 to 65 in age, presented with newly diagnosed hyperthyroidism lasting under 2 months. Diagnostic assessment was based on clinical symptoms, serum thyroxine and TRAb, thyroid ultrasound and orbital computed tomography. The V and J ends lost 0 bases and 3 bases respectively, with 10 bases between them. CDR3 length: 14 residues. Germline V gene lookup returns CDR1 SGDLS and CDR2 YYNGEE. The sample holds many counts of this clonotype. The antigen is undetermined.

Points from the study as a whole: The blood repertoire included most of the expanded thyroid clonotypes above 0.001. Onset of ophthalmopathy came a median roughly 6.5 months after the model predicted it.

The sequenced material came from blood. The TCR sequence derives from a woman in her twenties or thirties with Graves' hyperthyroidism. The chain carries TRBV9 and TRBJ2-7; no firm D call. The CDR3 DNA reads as TGTGCCAGCAGCGTAGATCTAGGAAGCTACGAGCAGTACTTC. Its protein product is CASSVDLGSYEQYF.